This record looks at one T cell receptor (beta chain) sequence and its context. The investigators amplified TCR beta CDR3 regions from RNA transcripts. First-round RT-PCR of the TCR CDR3 relied on the HTBI primer set. TCRdb called the multiplex PCR reads again in MiXCR, with one record for every CDR3 protein. Here the sample spans roughly 380,000 distinct CDR3 sequences, approximately 12% being singletons. The CDR3 contains 14 residues. From germline, CDR1 is SQVTM and CDR2 ANQGSEA. The V gene lost 3 bases and the J gene lost 3 bases, with 14 bases spanning the gap. This sample was included in a study of T cells in Graves' hyperthyroidism and ophthalmopathy. The hyperthyroidism was newly diagnosed and had lasted under 2 months; the patients were aged 18 to 65. Diagnostic assessment was based on clinical symptoms, serum thyroxine and TRAb, thyroid ultrasound and orbital computed tomography. Blood was sampled at initial diagnosis of hyperthyroidism, prior to onset of any ophthalmopathy symptoms. PBMCs came from 8.5 to 10 ml fresh peripheral blood.

This clonotype was obtained from a young man with Graves' hyperthyroidism that later progressed to Graves' ophthalmopathy. The chain couples TRBV29-1 to TRBJ1-1, with D maybe TRBD1 (6 bases). Sequenced input: blood. The CDR3 reads CSVEAAGGYTEAFF. The CDR3 coding sequence is TGCAGCGTTGAGGCCGCCGGGGGCTACACTGAAGCTTTCTTT.